This entry describes one T cell receptor beta chain. Its matching antigen is unknown. This sample was included in a study of graft-versus-host responses after intestinal transplantation. Study details: Among the recipients, all got anti-thymocyte globulin induction and then tacrolimus and steroids for roughly three years. Study outcomes and limitations: Detection of GvH clones occurred in recipient marrow, and some had their first appearance in ileum or blood.

Profiled with immunoSEQ multiplex PCR; TCRdb holds only in-frame clones, not every one. The sample lists about 25,000 clones; about 92% were seen once. Per the germline V gene, CDR1 is SGHRS and CDR2 is YFSETQ. Trimming shortened V by 0 bases and J by 4 bases, and 11 bases separated the two germline ends. This CDR3 has 16 residues. The source was PBMCs, collected 18 days after transplant. The TCR comes from a human patient who received an intestinal transplant, so some T cells may come from the graft donor. This chain connects TRBV5-1 to TRBJ2-6; weak D call: TRBD1 (6 bases). CDR3 nucleotides: TGCGCCAGCAGCTTGGGAGGGGGTCCCGGGGCCAACGTCCTGACTTTC. Translation gives CASSLGGGPGANVLTF.